This T cell receptor beta chain was obtained from a study of tumor and adjacent non-tumor tissue in lung cancer. Study-level background: Each sample yielded 3.9 million or so productive TCRbeta reads on average.

This sample's RNA came from whole unsorted tissue. Details on this clonotype: Its matching antigen is unknown.

Three rounds of nested PCR, following a modified ARM-PCR protocol, produced the TCRbeta library. TCRdb independently ran MiXCR on the multiplex PCR reads; one entry per CDR3 protein. The profile shows under 150,000 distinct CDR3 sequences, roughly 66% of them singletons. The study's findings and limits: Shorter survival was associated with higher TCR diversity in tumors. Top 100 clones took a larger repertoire share in normal lung.

V lost 5 bases and J lost 6, with 12 bases in between. Germline CDR1 reads PRHDT; CDR2 reads FYEKMQ (reference sequence). The CDR3 has 13 residues. Sequencing was carried out using lung tumor tissue. The sequence came from a man in his 60s with small cell lung cancer. J is TRBJ2-3 and V is TRBV13, with D unresolved. The CDR3 DNA reads as TGTGCCAGCAGCCACGACAAGGAGGATACGCAGTATTTT. Its translation: CASSHDKEDTQYF.